This TCR beta chain was observed in a study of blood T cell repertoires in COVID-19. Study overall: Sites across the United States, Italy and Spain contributed samples from acute and convalescent COVID-19.

This clone was seen a handful of times. Per the original methods: It was from reference gene primer amplification that nucleated cell counts were estimated. Using immunoSEQ multiplex PCR, the repertoire was profiled, and TCRdb retains in-frame clones only, with some absent. Clonal size and the V and J genes are those of that table, whereas D and trimming came from the DNA. The sample shows roughly 280,000 clones, roughly 85% of them seen only once. The CDR3 has 11 amino acids. Trimming pared 6 bases from V and 10 bases from J, leaving 12 bases between. The germline V gene has CDR1 LGHDT and CDR2 YNNKEL (reference sequence).

Sequenced input: peripheral blood. The rearrangement links TRBV3-1 (or the pseudogene TRBV3-2) to TRBJ1-1; D possibly corresponds to TRBD1 (6 bases). The receptor comes from a man aged 55 to 70 who had recovered from COVID-19. CDR3 sequence: CASSTTGSAFF. The DNA for the CDR3 is TGTGCCAGCAGTACTACAGGGTCAGCTTTCTTT.